Listed here are 15 T cell receptor beta chains from one sample, sequenced in a study of blood T cell repertoires in COVID-19. Only in-frame clones appear in the TCRdb table, and some are missing; sequencing was by immunoSEQ multiplex PCR. The sample records some 370,000 clones, about 90% being singletons. The material sequenced was peripheral blood. Source of these receptors: a man between 18 and 35 years old with active or convalescent COVID-19.

This sequence joins TRBV19 and TRBJ2-7; the D is unclear. The V gene's germline CDR1 is LNHDA and CDR2 SQIVND (reference sequence). V lost 3 bases, J lost 2 bases, and 8 bases lay in between. This CDR3 is built from 13 residues. CDR3 in DNA: TGTGCCAGTAGTATTACAGCTACCTACGAGCAGTACTTC. Translation gives CASSITATYEQYF. The entire variable domain, with the rest obtained from reference TRBV19 and TRBJ2-7, is as follows: DGGITQSPKYLFRKEGQNVTLSCEQNLNHDAMYWYRQDPGQGLRLIYYSQIVNDFQKGDIAEGYSVSREKKESFPLTVTSAQKNPTAFYLCASSITATYEQYFGPGTRLTVT.

The chain has TRBV2 and TRBJ2-1; 9 bases map to TRBD2. Germline trimming cut 3 bases from V and 4 bases from J; bases unmatched to any gene: 4. Germline values: CDR1 SNHLY, CDR2 FYNNEI. The CDR3 covers 15 residues. CDR3 loop: CASSDGTSSYNEQFF. In DNA, the CDR3 is TGTGCCAGCAGTGATGGGACTAGCAGTTACAATGAGCAGTTCTTC.

The gene calls are TRBV15 and TRBJ2-1, with D possibly TRBD1 on 5 matching bases. The CDR3 runs 15 residues. V lost 0 bases, J lost 4 bases, and 10 bases lay in between. Germline CDR1 and CDR2: LNHNV and YYDKDF (reference sequence). CDR3 sequence reads: CATSREQSGYNEQFF. The CDR3 coding sequence is TGTGCCACCAGCAGAGAACAGTCAGGGTACAATGAGCAGTTCTTC.

The J gene is TRBJ2-2, the V gene TRBV5-6; 7 bases are shared with TRBD2. Unmatched junction bases numbered 7, after V lost 2 bases and J lost 3 bases. This CDR3 has 16 residues. Germline CDR1 is SGHDT and CDR2 is YYEEEE. The CDR3 region has the DNA TGTGCCAGCAGCTTTGGCGGGAGTAAGTACACCGGGGAGCTGTTTTTT. Its protein product is CASSFGGSKYTGELFF.

The J gene is TRBJ1-4, the V gene TRBV7-9, with D possibly being TRBD1 (6 bases). The CDR3 has 16 residues. The germline V and J ends were trimmed by 1 base and 9 bases, with 18 bases remaining between them. Germline V CDR1 and CDR2: SEHNR, FQNEAQ (reference sequence). CDR3 coding DNA: TGTGCCAGCAGCTTAGAGTACAGGGTATCCGGAAAAAAACTGTTTTTT. Its protein is CASSLEYRVSGKKLFF.

The chain is built from TRBV6-5 and TRBJ1-4; TRBD1 matches 8 bases. V lost 7 bases to trimming and J lost 4 bases; unmatched junction nucleotides: 8. The CDR3 spans 15 residues. Germline values: CDR1 MNHEY, CDR2 SVGAGI. Here the CDR3 reads CASKVLGQVNEKLFF. Written as DNA, the CDR3 is TGTGCCAGCAAGGTCTTGGGACAGGTTAATGAAAAACTGTTTTTT.

The J gene is TRBJ2-3, the V gene TRBV27, with TRBD1 matching 7 bases. Per the germline V gene, CDR1 is MNHEY and CDR2 is SMNVEV (reference sequence). The V segment lost 6 bases and the J segment 2 bases; nucleotides outside the gene matches: 8. The CDR3 length is 15 residues. The CDR3 DNA sequence: TGTGCCAGCAGCCGGGGACAGAGTTACACAGATACGCAGTATTTT. It translates to CASSRGQSYTDTQYF.

The chain carries TRBV6-4 and TRBJ2-3; D not resolved. Trimming left V 6 bases short and J 3 bases short, with 10 bases between. The CDR3 has 13 amino acids. The germline V gene encodes CDR1 MRHNA and CDR2 SNTAGT. The CDR3 sequence: CASSPEITDTQYF. In DNA, the CDR3 is TGTGCCAGCAGCCCAGAAATTACAGATACGCAGTATTTT.

The CDR3 spells CASSQTVGNTEAFF. Written as DNA, the CDR3 is TGTGCCAGTAGTCAGACAGTGGGGAACACTGAAGCTTTCTTT. The chain carries TRBV19 and TRBJ1-1; D perhaps matches TRBD1 (5 bases). Trimming took off 5 bases at V and 1 base at J, with 11 bases between the two ends. Germline V gene data show CDR1 as LNHDA and CDR2 as SQIVND (reference sequence). CDR3 length equals 14 residues.

V usage is TRBV5-1 and J usage is TRBJ2-1; TRBD1 aligns across 7 bases. Trimming at V came to 8 bases and at J to 0 bases, leaving 8 bases not matched to a gene. Germline assignment: CDR1 SGHRS and CDR2 YFSETQ. This CDR3 has 15 amino acids. The chain's CDR3 is CASQDRTGSYNEQFF. The DNA of the CDR3 is TGCGCCAGTCAAGACAGGACAGGCTCCTACAATGAGCAGTTCTTC.

The rearrangement uses TRBV30 and TRBJ1-1; 9 nucleotides agree with TRBD1. This CDR3 is built from 13 residues. The ends lost 5 bases at V and 4 bases at J; junction bases unmatched: 5. Germline CDR1 and CDR2: GTSNPN and SVGIG (reference sequence). The CDR3 loop is CAWSGQGFTEAFF. For the CDR3, the DNA is TGTGCCTGGTCGGGACAGGGTTTCACTGAAGCTTTCTTT.

The chain uses TRBV18 and TRBJ2-7, with D possibly being TRBD2 (6 bases). Between the trimmed V and J ends, which lost 6 bases and 5 bases, there was a span of 11 bases. The germline V gene has CDR1 KGHSH and CDR2 LQKENI. The CDR3 contains 12 residues. The CDR3 DNA reads TGTGCCAGCTCTACGCGGGGAGACGAGCAGTACTTC. The encoded protein is CASSTRGDEQYF.

The chain combines TRBV19 with TRBJ2-7; TRBD1 matches 9 bases. The V gene's germline CDR1 is LNHDA and CDR2 SQIVND (reference sequence). The CDR3 is made up of 15 amino acids. V shed 6 bases and J 2 bases; nucleotides not matched to a gene: 8. CDR3 loop: CASSTGGRSPYEQYF. The CDR3 DNA follows: TGTGCCAGTAGCACAGGGGGCCGATCCCCCTACGAGCAGTACTTC.

In this sample, this clone turned up once. This chain links TRBV6-2 or TRBV6-3 with TRBJ2-3; D is perhaps TRBD2 (6 bases). The V gene's germline CDR1 is MNHEY and CDR2 SVGEGT. The germline V and J ends were trimmed by 3 bases and 4 bases, with 23 bases remaining between them. The length of the CDR3 is 18 residues. CDR3 nucleotide sequence: TGTGCCAGCAGTTATTCTACCCGGGACTTGGCCGGTTCAGATACGCAGTATTTT. Protein: CASSYSTRDLAGSDTQYF.

The chain links TRBV5-1 to TRBJ2-7; a possible D gene is TRBD1 (6 bases). Germline V gene data show CDR1 as SGHRS and CDR2 as YFSETQ. The V gene lost 4 bases and the J gene lost 0 bases, with 8 bases spanning the gap. The CDR3 spans 13 residues. CDR3 residues: CASSQGYSYEQYF. CDR3 DNA: TGCGCCAGCAGCCAGGGGTACTCCTACGAGCAGTACTTC.